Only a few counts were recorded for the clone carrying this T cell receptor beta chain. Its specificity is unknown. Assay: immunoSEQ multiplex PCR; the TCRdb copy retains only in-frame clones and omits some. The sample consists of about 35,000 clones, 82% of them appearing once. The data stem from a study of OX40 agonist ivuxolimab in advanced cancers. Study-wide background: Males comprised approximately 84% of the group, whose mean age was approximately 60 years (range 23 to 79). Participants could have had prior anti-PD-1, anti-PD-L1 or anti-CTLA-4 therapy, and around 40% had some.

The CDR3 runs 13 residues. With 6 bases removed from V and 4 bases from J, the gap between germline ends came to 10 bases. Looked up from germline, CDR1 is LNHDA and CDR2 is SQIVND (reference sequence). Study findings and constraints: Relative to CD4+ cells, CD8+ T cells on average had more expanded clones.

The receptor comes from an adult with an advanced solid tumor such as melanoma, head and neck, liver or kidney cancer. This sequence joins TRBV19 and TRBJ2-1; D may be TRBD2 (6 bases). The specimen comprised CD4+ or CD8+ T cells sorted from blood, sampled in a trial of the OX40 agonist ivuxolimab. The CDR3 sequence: CASRRTMYNEQFF. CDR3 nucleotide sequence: TGTGCCAGTAGGAGGACTATGTACAATGAGCAGTTCTTC.